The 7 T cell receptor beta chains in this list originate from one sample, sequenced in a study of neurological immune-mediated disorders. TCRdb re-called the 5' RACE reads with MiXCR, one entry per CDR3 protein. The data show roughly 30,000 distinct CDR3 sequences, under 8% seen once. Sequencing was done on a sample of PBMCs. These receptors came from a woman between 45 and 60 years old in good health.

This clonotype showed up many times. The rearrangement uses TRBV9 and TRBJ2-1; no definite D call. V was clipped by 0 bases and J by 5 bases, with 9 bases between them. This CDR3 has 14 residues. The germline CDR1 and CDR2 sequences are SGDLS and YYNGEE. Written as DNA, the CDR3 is TGTGCCAGCAGCGTAGGCCAGGTAAACAATGAGCAGTTCTTC. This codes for CASSVGQVNNEQFF.

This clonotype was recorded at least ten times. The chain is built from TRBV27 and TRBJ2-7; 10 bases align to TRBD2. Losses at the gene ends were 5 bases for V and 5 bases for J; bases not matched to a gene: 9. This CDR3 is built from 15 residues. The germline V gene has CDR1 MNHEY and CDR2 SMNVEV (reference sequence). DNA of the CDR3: TGTGCCAGCAGTCCAAGGCCTAGCGGGGGCCACGAGCAGTACTTC. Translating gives CASSPRPSGGHEQYF.

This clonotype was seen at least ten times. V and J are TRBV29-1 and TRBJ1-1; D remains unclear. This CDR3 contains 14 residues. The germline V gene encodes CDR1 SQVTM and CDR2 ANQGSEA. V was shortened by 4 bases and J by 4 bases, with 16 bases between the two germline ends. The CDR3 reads CSVGSKLGSTEAFF. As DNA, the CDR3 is TGCAGCGTTGGAAGTAAGCTGGGGAGCACTGAAGCTTTCTTT.

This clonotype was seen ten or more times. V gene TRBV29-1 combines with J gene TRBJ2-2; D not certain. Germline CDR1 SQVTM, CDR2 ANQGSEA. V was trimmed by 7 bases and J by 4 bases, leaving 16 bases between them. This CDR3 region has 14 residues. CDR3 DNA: TGCAGCGCCCGGTCGCCGCGTGGCACCGGGGAGCTGTTTTTT. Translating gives CSARSPRGTGELFF.

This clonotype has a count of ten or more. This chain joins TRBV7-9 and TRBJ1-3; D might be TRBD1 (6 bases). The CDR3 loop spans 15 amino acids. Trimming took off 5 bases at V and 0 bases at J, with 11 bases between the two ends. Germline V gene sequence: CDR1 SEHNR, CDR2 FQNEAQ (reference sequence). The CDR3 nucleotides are TGTGCCAGCAGCCAAGGGGGGAACTCTGGAAACACCATATATTTT. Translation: CASSQGGNSGNTIYF.

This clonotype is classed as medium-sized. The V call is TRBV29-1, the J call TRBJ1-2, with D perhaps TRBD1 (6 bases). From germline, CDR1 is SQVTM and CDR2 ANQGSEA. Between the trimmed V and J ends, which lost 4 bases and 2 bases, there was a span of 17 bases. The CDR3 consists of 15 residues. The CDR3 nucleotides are TGCAGCGTTGCCATCCTTGGAGGACAGAACTATGGCTACACCTTC. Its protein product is CSVAILGGQNYGYTF.

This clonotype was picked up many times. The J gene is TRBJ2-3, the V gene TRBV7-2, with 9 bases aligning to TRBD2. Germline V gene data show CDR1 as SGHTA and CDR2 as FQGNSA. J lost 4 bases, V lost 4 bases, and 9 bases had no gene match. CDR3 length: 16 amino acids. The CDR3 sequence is CASSSRLAEVADTQYF. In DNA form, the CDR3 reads TGTGCCAGCAGCTCCAGACTAGCGGAGGTCGCAGATACGCAGTATTTT.